This T cell receptor (beta chain) was observed in a study of molecular identifiers for immune sequencing clone quantification (dated by TCRdb to 2016 to 2019). With respect to the entire study: In a replicate experiment, RNA from around 20,000 or 100,000 naive CD8 T cells was split into five aliquots, four of which were sequenced. CD8 T cells were used in a methods study to benchmark molecular-identifier clustering-based TCR repertoire sequencing (MIDCIRS) and TCR RNA copy counting.

Libraries were made using PCR. The data were produced on an Illumina HiSeq 4000. Bulk TCR libraries were made following a previously described method, with the TCR primers given in Table S5. The Qiagen AllPrep DNA/RNA kit was used to purify total RNA. Before any analysis, reads coming from multiple sequencing runs of the same library were combined into one pool. For the original study's pipeline: Reads were retained only if an exact TCR constant sequence was present, and the retained reads were trimmed to 150 nt and grouped according to their 12-nt molecular barcodes. Reads in each barcode group were sub-clustered using a 15% Levenshtein threshold, and a quality-weighted consensus sequence was built for each RNA molecule. Non-functional sequences were discarded, and so were lower-count sequences lying one edit away from another sequence. Based on fitting two negative binomial distributions, any barcode sub-cluster with under 20% of the maximum read count was discarded. The raw public reads went through TCRdb reprocessing: fastp at Q25, MiXCR clone calling, in-frame beta chains kept. Every entry covers one CDR3 protein and lists the most common genes and DNA from its rows. Clone size and V and J calls follow TCRdb, not the original study. The sample has about 500,000 distinct CDR3 sequences on record, 20% to 25% of them singletons. Jointly, the top ten make up 0.7% to 1% of the sample.

The table lists this clonotype with a few counts. Its cognate antigen has yet to be identified. No base qualities exist here, and no much larger clone lies one base off it. From the germline V gene, CDR1 is MDHEN and CDR2 is SYDVKM. Trimming leaves V shorter by 5 bases and J shorter by 3 bases, with the junction holding 9 bases beyond the gene matches. Including cysteine and phenylalanine, the CDR3 has 16 amino acids. Only the CDR3 DNA is retained, 48 bases long and in frame from the first base. Naive CD8 T cell libraries were made from about 20,000 to 1,000,000 sorted cells using 10%, 30% or 50% of purified RNA. On a BD FACSAria II, naive CD8 T cells were FACS-sorted as CD8+CD4-CCR7+CD45RA+ and collected into RLT Plus buffer. Roughly nine TCR copies' worth of Jurkat RNA were spiked into roughly 18,000-1,000,000 naive CD8 T cell samples to test detection sensitivity. Enrichment of CD8 T cells was done with RosetteSep CD8+ T Cell Enrichment Cocktail plus Ficoll-Paque, and ACK red cell lysis came afterward.

What the authors observed across the whole study: Even against a background of about a million naive CD8 T cells, spiked-in Jurkat TCR RNA amounting to a single cell's worth was reported to be detectable. When barcode sub-clustering was left out, chimeric consensus sequences inflated TCR diversity, with chimeras reaching as high as 47%. In CMV-specific effector cells, clones with more than 20 RNA copies accounted for over 97% of molecules, whereas in naive cells such clones accounted for under 1%. Highly expanded clone sizes could be underestimated because identical TCR molecules may share a barcode. Spiked-in Jurkat TCR RNA (approximately 9 copies' worth), which is not part of the donor repertoire, was contained in the naive libraries. About 3 recovered TCR RNA copies per cell were obtained by modeling, versus about 10 by digital PCR, implying a capture efficiency of about 30%.

The rearranged chain carries TRBV28 and TRBJ2-7; 11 bases in the middle match TRBD2. The receptor's source is a human donor in good health. Some libraries in this study had Jurkat cell RNA spiked in. The material sequenced was naive CD8+ T cells from blood, with Jurkat cell RNA spiked in. The cell subset or site label, as the study defines it: FACS-sorted CD8+CD4-CCR7+CD45RA+ naive T cells. The CDR3 protein sequence reads: CASSALTSGSYYEQYF. The DNA is TGTGCCAGCAGTGCACTAACTAGCGGGAGTTACTACGAGCAGTACTTC. Reference TRBV28 and TRBJ2-7 genes cover what lies past the CDR3, so the full variable domain is DVKVTQSSRYLVKRTGEKVFLECVQDMDHENMFWYRQDPGLGLRLIYFSYDVKMKEKGDIPEGYSVSREKKERFSLILESASTNQTSMYLCASSALTSGSYYEQYFGPGTRLTVT.